This TCR beta chain was recorded in a study of molecular identifiers for immune sequencing clone quantification. The study's findings and limits: Spiked TCR RNA from one Jurkat cell reportedly showed up when mixed among 850,000 to 1,000,000 naive cells.

The sorting of naive CD8 T cells used the CD8+CD4-CCR7+CD45RA+ phenotype. Concerning this clonotype itself: Its antigen is not known.

The CDR3 runs 19 residues. J was trimmed by 10 bases and V by 6 bases; bases with no gene match: 26. Germline V gene sequence: CDR1 SQVTM, CDR2 ANQGSEA. TCRdb re-called the PCR reads with MiXCR, one entry per CDR3 protein. The data contain 60,000 to 70,000 distinct CDR3 sequences, approximately 18% of them seen just once; the ten biggest clones take up about 1.5%. The receptor comes from a human donor in good health. Some libraries in this study had Jurkat cell RNA spiked in. V and J are TRBV29-1 and TRBJ2-1; 11 nucleotides align to TRBD2. Specimen: naive CD8+ T cells from blood, with Jurkat cell RNA spiked in. Subset in this sample: FACS-sorted CD8+CD4-CCR7+CD45RA+ naive T cells. DNA for the CDR3: TGCAGCGTGGAATGTCCGGGACTAGCGGCCGCGAAAGAAGTAGGGGAGCAGTTCTTC. As protein: CSVECPGLAAAKEVGEQFF.